These 28 T cell receptor beta chains were all obtained from the same sample, sequenced in a study of OX40 agonist ivuxolimab in advanced cancers. Libraries were prepared by immunoSEQ multiplex PCR; TCRdb keeps only in-frame clonotypes and omits some of them. The sample contains about 12,000 clones, about 80% of which appear only once. Source: CD4+ or CD8+ T cells sorted from blood, taken in a trial of the OX40 agonist ivuxolimab. The receptors here all came from an adult with an advanced solid tumor such as melanoma, head and neck, liver or kidney cancer.

The rearrangement uses TRBV14 and TRBJ2-6; the D is unclear. The CDR3 covers 15 residues. With 5 bases removed from V and 0 bases from J, the gap between germline ends came to 8 bases. The germline gives CDR1 SGHDN, CDR2 FVKESK. CDR3 loop: CASSATFSGANVLTF. The CDR3 region has the DNA TGTGCCAGCAGCGCGACCTTCTCTGGGGCCAACGTCCTGACTTTC.

V is TRBV14 and J is TRBJ2-1; 9 nucleotides align to TRBD1. From germline, CDR1 is SGHDN and CDR2 FVKESK. V dropped 4 bases and J dropped 5; count of bases not matched to a gene: 9. The CDR3 has 16 amino acids. DNA of the CDR3: TGTGCCAGCAGCCTTGAACCGGGACAGGGCGACAATGAGCAGTTCTTC. The encoded protein is CASSLEPGQGDNEQFF.

In this sample, this clone is medium-sized. V is TRBV7-9 and J is TRBJ2-7; D is perhaps TRBD2 (6 bases). This CDR3 has 16 residues. Trimming removed 4 bases from V and 1 base from J, with 17 bases in between. Germline lookup yields CDR1 SEHNR and CDR2 FQNEAQ (reference sequence). DNA for the CDR3: TGTGCCAGCAGCTCGCTACGCGGGACTCCTTCCTACGAGCAGTACTTC. It encodes CASSSLRGTPSYEQYF.

This clone rates as medium-sized. The chain uses TRBV6-6 and TRBJ2-7; D uncertain. Trimming stripped 0 bases from V and 4 bases from J, with 10 bases between. Germline CDR1 reads MNHNY; CDR2 reads SVGAGI (reference sequence). The CDR3 is 14 residues long. CDR3 sequence (DNA): TGTGCCAGCAGTTACTCGACCCCATTATACGAGCAGTACTTC. Protein: CASSYSTPLYEQYF.

The chain combines TRBV29-1 with TRBJ1-2; D is possibly TRBD1 (6 bases). This CDR3 contains 14 residues. The V end lost 5 bases, the J end lost 8 bases, and 21 bases lay between the germline ends. Germline-derived CDR1 and CDR2 are SQVTM and ANQGSEA. The CDR3 reads CSVSDKQGTYGYTF. CDR3 nucleotide sequence: TGCAGCGTTTCCGACAAACAGGGAACGTACGGCTACACCTTC.

This chain uses TRBV25-1 with TRBJ2-7; no firm D call. Germline-derived CDR1 and CDR2 are MGHDK and SYGVNS. The CDR3 is 11 residues long. Trimming shortened V by 5 bases and J by 3 bases, and 5 bases separated the two germline ends. The CDR3 DNA is TGTGCCAGCAGTTCCAGCTACGAGCAGTACTTC. It is translated as CASSSSYEQYF.

V gene TRBV11-1 combines with J gene TRBJ2-1; 8 nucleotides align to TRBD2. The CDR3 totals 13 residues. Trimming took 5 bases from V and 9 from J; bases not matched to a gene: 6. Germline V CDR1 and CDR2: SGHAT, FQDESV (reference sequence). DNA for the CDR3: TGTGCCAGCAGCACCGGACTAGCAGCTGAGCAGTTCTTC. Translation gives CASSTGLAAEQFF.

The J gene is TRBJ1-4, the V gene TRBV7-6; D remains unclear. This CDR3 comprises 15 residues. V was pared by 1 base and J by 4 bases, with 10 bases between. The germline V gene has CDR1 SGHVS and CDR2 FNYEAQ. The DNA of the CDR3 is TGTGCCAGCAGCTTAGAGACGGCGCTTAATGAAAAACTGTTTTTT. Amino acids: CASSLETALNEKLFF.

This clone was recorded a few times. The chain is built from TRBV7-2 and TRBJ1-2; the D is unclear. The V and J ends lost 4 bases and 4 bases respectively, with 10 bases between them. CDR3 length: 13 residues. CDR1 is SGHTA and CDR2 is FQGNSA in the germline V gene. The CDR3 region has the DNA TGTGCCAGCAGCTACGGGAGCGGCTATGGCTACACCTTC. Translation: CASSYGSGYGYTF.

The chain employs TRBV7-9 and TRBJ2-7, with unresolved D. From germline, CDR1 is SEHNR and CDR2 FQNEAQ (reference sequence). The CDR3 totals 11 residues. Trimming left V 5 bases short and J 9 bases short, with 11 bases between. The CDR3 reads CASSVDWVQYF. Written as DNA, the CDR3 is TGTGCCAGCAGCGTCGACTGGGTGCAGTACTTC.

The gene calls are TRBV6-5 and TRBJ1-1, with 8 bases matching TRBD1. Germline V gene sequence: CDR1 MNHEY, CDR2 SVGAGI. The CDR3 contains 14 residues. With 5 bases clipped from V and 5 bases from J, the junction kept 7 bases outside the gene matches. This CDR3 reads CASSPGGEETEAFF. The CDR3 DNA reads as TGTGCCAGCAGTCCAGGGGGCGAAGAAACTGAAGCTTTCTTT.

The genes are TRBV30 and TRBJ1-3; D unresolved. CDR1 is GTSNPN and CDR2 is SVGIG in the germline V gene (reference sequence). The CDR3 is 13 amino acids. Deletions cut 4 bases from V and 4 bases from J, with 11 bases between. The CDR3 sequence: CAWNQEEGNTIYF. The CDR3 bases are TGTGCCTGGAATCAGGAGGAGGGAAACACCATATATTTT.

This clone was detected only once. Written as DNA, the CDR3 is TGTGCCAGCAGTGACAGCCCTTATAGCAATCAGCCCCAGCATTTT. As protein: CASSDSPYSNQPQHF. The chain employs TRBV6-1 and TRBJ1-5; no clear D gene. CDR1 and CDR2 from the germline V gene are MNHNS and SASEGT. V shed 3 bases and J shed 0 bases, with 9 bases lying between them. The CDR3 consists of 15 residues.

This clone counts as medium-sized. The chain links TRBV25-1 to TRBJ2-7; 9 bases fit TRBD1. After removal of 5 bases from V and 6 bases from J, the junction contained 5 bases not matched to a gene. The germline gives CDR1 MGHDK, CDR2 SYGVNS. This CDR3 contains 13 residues. The CDR3 sequence is CASSSGQGIEQYF. CDR3 DNA sequence: TGTGCCAGCAGTTCCGGACAGGGGATCGAGCAGTACTTC.

This sequence joins TRBV6-6 and TRBJ2-2; TRBD2 agrees at 7 bases. J was trimmed by 0 bases and V by 8 bases; bases with no gene match: 9. CDR3 length equals 16 residues. Looked up from germline, CDR1 is MNHNY and CDR2 is SVGAGI (reference sequence). CDR3 DNA: TGTGCCAGCCGTCAGGCGGGAGATTCGAACACCGGGGAGCTGTTTTTT. It translates to CASRQAGDSNTGELFF.

V gene TRBV2 combines with J gene TRBJ1-4, with no clear D. Germline CDR1 reads SNHLY; CDR2 reads FYNNEI. The CDR3 extends over 14 amino acids. The V and J ends lost 4 bases and 4 bases respectively, with 10 bases between them. CDR3 nucleotides: TGTGCCAGCAGTGCTCAACAGAGTAATGAAAAACTGTTTTTT. This sequence encodes CASSAQQSNEKLFF.

The chain employs TRBV28 and TRBJ2-1, with 9 bases identical to TRBD1. Germline CDR1 is MDHEN and CDR2 is SYDVKM. The CDR3 has 12 amino acids. After removal of 5 bases from V and 10 bases from J, the junction contained 3 bases not matched to a gene. This CDR3 is CASSLGTGEQFF. CDR3 DNA sequence: TGTGCCAGCAGTCTTGGGACAGGGGAGCAGTTCTTC.

The V call is TRBV5-8, the J call TRBJ2-1; 9 positions agree with TRBD1. The germline CDR1 and CDR2 sequences are SGHTS and YDEGEE. J lost 7 bases, V lost 0 bases, and 5 bases had no gene match. CDR3 length: 15 residues. CDR3 sequence reads: CASSLGDRGRNEQFF. The CDR3 nucleotides are TGTGCCAGCAGCTTGGGTGACAGGGGGAGGAATGAGCAGTTCTTC.

The V gene is TRBV5-1, the J gene TRBJ2-7; 9 positions match TRBD1. There are 14 residues in the CDR3. Losses at the gene ends were 2 bases for V and 4 bases for J; bases not matched to a gene: 4. CDR1 SGHRS and CDR2 YFSETQ come from the germline V gene. CDR3 nucleotides: TGCGCCAGCAGCTTAACAGGGGGCGCGTACGAGCAGTACTTC. This gives the protein CASSLTGGAYEQYF.

The chain is built from TRBV7-6 and TRBJ2-4, with TRBD2 matching over 9 bases. The CDR3 runs to 19 residues. Germline CDR1 reads SGHVS; CDR2 reads FNYEAQ. The J segment lost 0 bases and the V segment lost 5 bases, leaving 14 bases of the junction unmatched. CDR3 protein: CASSPSPGSSGVAKNIQYF. As DNA, the CDR3 is TGTGCCAGCAGCCCGAGCCCGGGCTCTAGCGGGGTAGCCAAAAACATTCAGTACTTC.

Only a few counts were recorded for this clone. The chain recombines TRBV6-4 with TRBJ1-3; D remains ambiguous. The CDR3 is made up of 15 amino acids. V shed 6 bases and J shed 1 base, with 13 bases lying between them. Germline CDR1 is MRHNA and CDR2 is SNTAGT. CDR3 in DNA: TGTGCCAGCAGGGAAGGGTGGAATTCTGGAAACACCATATATTTT. As protein: CASREGWNSGNTIYF.

This clone was seen once. V is TRBV28 and J is TRBJ2-7; D is unresolved. The CDR3 has 13 amino acids. Trimming pared 8 bases from V and 0 bases from J, leaving 11 bases between. Germline lookup yields CDR1 MDHEN and CDR2 SYDVKM. In DNA, the CDR3 is TGTGCCAGCGGGATACCCCTCTCCTACGAGCAGTACTTC. Translation gives CASGIPLSYEQYF.

V is TRBV2 and J is TRBJ2-2; D is perhaps TRBD1 (6 bases). Germline CDR1 is SNHLY and CDR2 is FYNNEI. This CDR3 is 16 amino acids long. The V and J ends lost 1 base and 3 bases respectively, with 12 bases between them. As DNA, the CDR3 is TGTGCCAGCAGTGAAGGGGGCAGGGGAGACACCGGGGAGCTGTTTTTT. It specifies CASSEGGRGDTGELFF.

This chain joins TRBV7-9 and TRBJ1-2; no firm D call. With 3 bases removed from V and 0 bases from J, the gap between germline ends came to 8 bases. This CDR3 comprises 14 residues. Germline V CDR1 and CDR2: SEHNR, FQNEAQ (reference sequence). CDR3 sequence reads: CASSLPGANYGYTF. The CDR3 DNA sequence: TGTGCCAGCAGCTTGCCAGGAGCTAACTATGGCTACACCTTC.

CDR3 loop: CASSLATGSNYGYTF. CDR3 nucleotides: TGTGCCAGCAGCTTAGCCACAGGGTCTAACTATGGCTACACCTTC. The chain has TRBV7-2 and TRBJ1-2, with a weak D call TRBD1 (6 bases). CDR3 length: 15 residues. Germline assignment: CDR1 SGHTA and CDR2 FQGNSA. Trimming removed 0 bases from V and 0 bases from J, with 8 bases in between.

The gene calls are TRBV5-8 and TRBJ2-3, with D hard to call. Germline CDR1 and CDR2: SGHTS and YDEGEE. CDR3 length: 18 amino acids. The V end lost 7 bases, the J end lost 0 bases, and 24 bases lay between the germline ends. The CDR3 here is CASREGPIKRTSTDTQYF. The DNA for the CDR3 is TGTGCCAGCCGAGAAGGGCCAATCAAACGAACTAGCACAGATACGCAGTATTTT.

This clone was detected only once. The rearrangement links TRBV15 to TRBJ2-7; D could derive from TRBD1 or TRBD2 (5 bases each). The CDR3 is made up of 18 amino acids. CDR1 and CDR2 from the germline V gene are LNHNV and YYDKDF (reference sequence). V was pared by 0 bases and J by 2 bases, with 20 bases between. The CDR3 protein is CATSRDQMSGTATYEQYF. CDR3 nucleotide sequence: TGTGCCACCAGCAGAGATCAGATGTCCGGGACGGCAACCTACGAGCAGTACTTC.

Within the sample, this clone is large. The chain recombines TRBV11-2 with TRBJ1-2; D possibly corresponds to TRBD1 (6 bases). Trimming stripped 0 bases from V and 6 bases from J, with 11 bases between. The germline gives CDR1 SGHAT, CDR2 FQNNGV. The CDR3 spans 14 residues. CDR3 residues: CASSLEESGDGYTF. Written as DNA, the CDR3 is TGTGCCAGCAGCTTAGAGGAGTCAGGGGATGGCTACACCTTC.